This is a list of T cell receptor beta chains from one sample in a study of PD-1 blockade in classical Hodgkin lymphoma. Repertoires were generated with immunoSEQ multiplex PCR, while TCRdb's copy carries only in-frame clones and drops some. The table includes tens of thousands of clones, more than 80% detected once. This specimen was peripheral blood mononuclear cells (PBMCs), taken at baseline. These receptors were taken from a human donor with classical Hodgkin lymphoma. The CDR3 runs from the conserved cysteine through the conserved F or W. A D gene is named only where the DNA matches it firmly. Rows give clone size only sometimes, using once, few, many, or a class for an expanded clone.

d_call	clone_size	cdr3_length	v_call	j_call	cdr3_aa	cdr3_nt
NA	NA	10	TRBV29-1	TRBJ2-3	CSASDGTQYF	TGCAGCGCCTCAGACGGTACGCAGTATTTT
NA	NA	12	TRBV30	TRBJ2-4	CAAGRSKNIQYF	TGTGCCGCGGGGCGGTCCAAAAACATTCAGTACTTC
NA	NA	13	TRBV28	TRBJ1-1	CATGRGGQLEAFF	TGTGCCACCGGGAGAGGGGGTCAGCTTGAAGCTTTCTTT
NA	NA	14	TRBV30	TRBJ2-3	CAWSVGQGADTQYF	TGTGCCTGGAGTGTTGGGCAGGGAGCGGATACGCAGTATTTT
NA	NA	16	TRBV6-1	TRBJ1-3	CASSEAGPFSGNTIYF	TGTGCCAGCAGCGAAGCTGGACCCTTCTCTGGAAACACCATATATTTT
TRBD1	NA	14	TRBV10-3	TRBJ1-1	CAIASGTGVTEAFF	TGTGCCATCGCTAGCGGGACAGGGGTCACTGAAGCTTTCTTT
NA	NA	15	TRBV11-2	TRBJ2-7	CASSLSRWTRTEQYF	TGTGCCAGCAGCTTAAGTCGGTGGACAAGAACCGAGCAGTACTTC
NA	NA	12	TRBV29-1	TRBJ2-1	CSVEDRYNEQFF	TGCAGCGTTGAAGACAGGTACAATGAGCAGTTCTTC
NA	NA	15	TRBV2	TRBJ2-5	CASSGGAQRAETQYF	TGTGCCAGCAGTGGGGGGGCCCAACGAGCGGAGACCCAGTACTTC
TRBD2	NA	16	TRBV14	TRBJ2-1	CASSQLAGSSYNEQFF	TGTGCCAGCAGCCAGCTAGCGGGGAGCTCCTACAATGAGCAGTTCTTC
TRBD1	NA	16	TRBV6-1	TRBJ1-1	CASSGLRTGKGTEAFF	TGTGCCAGCAGTGGCCTCCGGACAGGAAAGGGGACTGAAGCTTTCTTT
TRBD2	NA	18	TRBV7-7	TRBJ2-1	CASSSLAGGSSSYNEQFF	TGTGCTAGCAGCTCACTAGCGGGGGGGAGTAGCTCCTACAATGAGCAGTTCTTC
NA	NA	14	TRBV6-5	TRBJ2-7	CASTPADSAYEQYF	TGTGCCAGCACCCCCGCTGACAGCGCCTACGAGCAGTACTTC
TRBD2	once	18	TRBV9	TRBJ2-7	CASSVAASGVPSSYEQYF	TGTGCCAGCAGCGTAGCGGCTAGCGGGGTACCAAGCTCCTACGAGCAGTACTTC
NA	NA	11	TRBV23-1	TRBJ1-3	CVVPSGNTIYF	TGCGTCGTCCCCTCTGGAAACACCATATATTTT
NA	NA	12	TRBV28	TRBJ2-2	CASSSHTGELFF	TGTGCCAGCAGTTCGCACACCGGGGAGCTGTTTTTT
NA	NA	16	TRBV7-9	TRBJ1-3	CASSPRRGSGGNTIYF	TGTGCCAGCAGCCCCCGCAGGGGCTCAGGAGGAAACACCATATATTTT
NA	NA	11	TRBV5-1	TRBJ2-2	CASSITGELFF	TGCGCCAGCAGTATCACCGGGGAGCTGTTTTTT
NA	NA	13	TRBV7-2	TRBJ1-1	CASSLIGHTEAFF	TGTGCCAGCAGCTTGATAGGGCACACTGAAGCTTTCTTT
NA	NA	15	TRBV13	TRBJ2-7	CASSFFQRTSYEQYF	TGTGCCAGCAGCTTTTTCCAAAGGACCAGCTACGAGCAGTACTTC
NA	NA	15	TRBV29-1	TRBJ1-1	CSARGGASMNTEAFF	TGCAGCGCCAGAGGCGGGGCCTCCATGAACACTGAAGCTTTCTTT
TRBD1	NA	13	TRBV6-1	TRBJ2-7	CASLGDRGYEQYF	TGTGCCAGTCTCGGGGACAGGGGCTACGAGCAGTACTTC
TRBD1	NA	15	TRBV29-1	TRBJ1-2	CSVALQGASSYGYTF	TGCAGCGTTGCGCTCCAGGGGGCATCGAGCTATGGCTACACCTTC
TRBD2	NA	16	TRBV15	TRBJ2-1	CATSRDAQRGHNEQFF	TGTGCCACCAGCAGAGATGCCCAGCGGGGGCACAATGAGCAGTTCTTC
TRBD2	NA	13	TRBV7-7	TRBJ2-2	CASASGYTGELFF	TGTGCTAGCGCTAGCGGTTACACCGGGGAGCTGTTTTTT
NA	NA	16	TRBV2	TRBJ1-2	CASSESPGALGYGYTF	TGTGCCAGCAGTGAAAGCCCGGGGGCGCTTGGCTATGGCTACACCTTC
NA	NA	9	TRBV27	TRBJ2-7	CASSFRVGF	TGTGCCAGCAGTTTTAGGGTTGGCTTC
NA	NA	14	TRBV28	TRBJ1-1	CASSRQWGYTEAFF	TGTGCCAGCAGTCGACAGTGGGGATACACTGAAGCTTTCTTT
NA	NA	13	TRBV10-1	TRBJ2-6	CASTNSGANVLTF	TGCGCCAGCACCAACTCTGGGGCCAACGTCCTGACTTTC
NA	NA	15	TRBV15	TRBJ1-2	CATSNHRDKSYGYTF	TGTGCCACCAGCAATCACCGGGACAAATCCTATGGCTACACCTTC
NA	once	16	TRBV10-3	TRBJ2-6	CATTGTAVLGANVLTF	TGTGCCACCACCGGGACTGCCGTCCTTGGGGCCAACGTCCTGACTTTC
NA	once	12	TRBV5-6	TRBJ2-7	CASSLDTYEQYF	TGTGCCAGCAGCCTGGACACATACGAGCAGTACTTC
NA	NA	13	TRBV11-2	TRBJ2-7	CASSLAGVWEQYF	TGTGCCAGCAGCTTAGCAGGTGTATGGGAGCAGTACTTC
NA	NA	14	TRBV11-2	TRBJ2-1	CASSLEPKSGEQFF	TGTGCCAGCAGCTTAGAACCAAAGAGTGGTGAGCAGTTCTTC
TRBD2	NA	16	TRBV5-1	TRBJ2-5	CASSLDGRGEEETQYF	TGCGCCAGCAGCTTGGATGGGCGGGGGGAAGAAGAGACCCAGTACTTC
TRBD1	NA	17	TRBV29-1	TRBJ2-1	CSVVLDRVPPRHNEQFF	TGCAGCGTTGTTCTGGACAGGGTCCCCCCCCGCCACAATGAGCAGTTCTTC
NA	NA	15	TRBV5-4	TRBJ1-5	CASSFSPESNQPQHF	TGTGCCAGCAGCTTCTCCCCCGAAAGCAATCAGCCCCAGCATTTT